Listed here are 14 T cell receptor beta chains from one sample, sequenced in a study of CD8+ T cells in alopecia areata. Treatment specified: oral pan-JAK inhibitor, 5-10 mg twice daily. The sequencing template was cDNA reverse transcribed from extracted RNA. The method was immunoSEQ multiplex PCR; TCRdb's version includes in-frame clones alone and lacks a portion of them. This table holds 90,000 to 120,000 clones, 84% found once. The sequences come from CD8+ T cells sorted from blood, collected at week 24, from a patient treated with tofacitinib. Every receptor here comes from a human donor with alopecia areata.

This clone came up a few times. V and J are TRBV7-3 and TRBJ1-4; tentative D call: TRBD1 (6 bases). The CDR3 spans 15 residues. The germline gives CDR1 SGHTA, CDR2 FQGTGA. V gave up 8 bases and J gave up 5 bases, with 18 bases separating them. The CDR3, as DNA: TGTGCCAGCTTGCGAGGGACATCGGACAATGAAAAACTGTTTTTT. It codes for CASLRGTSDNEKLFF.

V and J are TRBV7-9 and TRBJ2-1, with 9 bases matching TRBD1. The CDR3 consists of 16 residues. V shed 5 bases and J 9 bases; nucleotides not matched to a gene: 14. Germline V gives CDR1 SEHNR, CDR2 FQNEAQ (reference sequence). The CDR3 protein is CASSPIPGTGSTEQFF. The CDR3 DNA is TGTGCCAGCAGCCCGATCCCCGGGACAGGGAGTACTGAGCAGTTCTTC.

This sequence joins TRBV7-9 and TRBJ1-1; tentative D call: TRBD1 (5 bases). Deletions cut 5 bases from V and 0 bases from J, with 10 bases between. The germline gives CDR1 SEHNR, CDR2 FQNEAQ (reference sequence). This CDR3 is 14 amino acids long. DNA for the CDR3: TGTGCCAGCAGCACTACAGGTATGAACACTGAAGCTTTCTTT. Protein sequence: CASSTTGMNTEAFF.

The J gene is TRBJ2-1, the V gene TRBV29-1; TRBD1 agrees at 8 bases. J lost 12 bases, V lost 4 bases, and 17 bases had no gene match. Germline CDR1 is SQVTM and CDR2 is ANQGSEA. The CDR3 covers 15 residues. The CDR3 nucleotides are TGCAGCGTTGGGACACCCGGGACAGGTGGTTTTCTGCAGTTCTTC. This codes for CSVGTPGTGGFLQFF.

The V call is TRBV29-1, the J call TRBJ1-2; 7 positions match TRBD1. Germline V gene lookup returns CDR1 SQVTM and CDR2 ANQGSEA. This CDR3 has 11 amino acids. The V gene end was trimmed by 4 bases and the J gene end by 8 bases; junction bases not matched to a gene: 4. The CDR3 DNA is TGCAGCGTTGGGGACAGAGGAGGCTACACCTTC. Encoded protein: CSVGDRGGYTF.

The rearrangement links TRBV15 to TRBJ1-3, with D possibly matching TRBD1 (6 bases). Trimming stripped 1 base from V and 9 bases from J, with 16 bases between. The CDR3 contains 15 residues. Germline CDR1 and CDR2: LNHNV and YYDKDF (reference sequence). CDR3 loop: CATSRVGGRGITIYF. CDR3 DNA sequence: TGTGCCACCAGCAGAGTTGGCGGCAGGGGCATCACCATATATTTT. The whole variable domain, remainder taken from reference TRBV15 and TRBJ1-3, is DAMVIQNPRYQVTQFGKPVTLSCSQTLNHNVMYWYQQKSSQAPKLLFHYYDKDFNNEADTPDNFQSRRPNTSFCFLDIRSPGLGDTAMYLCATSRVGGRGITIYFGEGSWLTVV.

The J gene is TRBJ2-2, the V gene TRBV5-1; no clear D gene. From germline, CDR1 is SGHRS and CDR2 YFSETQ. Trimming stripped 5 bases from V and 4 bases from J, with 12 bases between. This CDR3 contains 14 residues. In nucleotides, the CDR3 is TGCGCCAGCAGATTAGAGGTCGGCACCGGGGAGCTGTTTTTT. This translates into CASRLEVGTGELFF.

The genes are TRBV6-5 and TRBJ2-5, with D hard to call. The germline gives CDR1 MNHEY, CDR2 SVGAGI. The CDR3 is 13 residues long. With 6 bases removed from V and 5 bases from J, the gap between germline ends came to 13 bases. DNA for the CDR3: TGTGCCAGCAGACTGGACCTTGGCGAGACCCAGTACTTC. Protein sequence: CASRLDLGETQYF.

Only one count was recorded for this clone. The V gene is TRBV6-5, the J gene TRBJ2-1; no clear D gene. V shed 6 bases and J shed 10 bases, with 10 bases lying between them. The germline V gene encodes CDR1 MNHEY and CDR2 SVGAGI. The CDR3 consists of 11 residues. CDR3: CASSESQEQFF. The CDR3 DNA is TGTGCCAGCAGCGAATCACAGGAGCAGTTCTTC.

V usage is TRBV7-2 and J usage is TRBJ2-1; 7 bases are shared with TRBD1. Trimming at V came to 3 bases and at J to 7 bases, leaving 0 bases not matched to a gene. CDR3 length: 12 amino acids. The V gene's germline CDR1 is SGHTA and CDR2 FQGNSA. Here the CDR3 DNA reads TGTGCCAGCAGCTTGACAGGGAATGAGCAGTTCTTC. Translation: CASSLTGNEQFF.

The rearrangement joins TRBV5-6 to TRBJ2-1; D unresolved. Germline CDR1 SGHDT, CDR2 YYEEEE. Trimming left V 6 bases short and J 0 bases short, with 16 bases between. The CDR3 runs to 16 residues. The CDR3 loop reads CASTLGGFSSYNEQFF. Here the CDR3 DNA reads TGTGCCAGCACCTTAGGCGGCTTTAGCTCCTACAATGAGCAGTTCTTC.

As for this clone: At one end the junction does not follow the germline gene, possibly because of a read error. The gene calls are TRBV2 and TRBJ2-7; no clear D. Germline loops: CDR1 SNHLY, CDR2 FYNNEI. This CDR3 has 12 amino acids. In DNA, the CDR3 is TGTGCCAGCAGCGAAGGAACCTACGAGCAGTACTTC. Translated, it gives CASSEGTYEQYF.

V is TRBV4-3 and J is TRBJ1-1; no definite D call. CDR3 length: 15 amino acids. The V and J ends lost 0 bases and 11 bases respectively, with 19 bases between them. CDR1 and CDR2 from the germline V gene are LGHNA and YSLEER. CDR3 loop: CASSQESYSALEAFF. The DNA of the CDR3 is TGCGCCAGCAGCCAAGAGAGTTACAGCGCTCTCGAGGCTTTCTTT.

The chain carries TRBV10-3 and TRBJ2-3; D call uncertain. Per germline, CDR1 ENHRY and CDR2 SYGVKD. CDR3 length: 12 amino acids. V was trimmed by 4 bases and J by 1 base, leaving 3 bases between them. As DNA, the CDR3 is TGTGCCATCAGTGCCGGCACAGATACGCAGTATTTT. This encodes CAISAGTDTQYF.